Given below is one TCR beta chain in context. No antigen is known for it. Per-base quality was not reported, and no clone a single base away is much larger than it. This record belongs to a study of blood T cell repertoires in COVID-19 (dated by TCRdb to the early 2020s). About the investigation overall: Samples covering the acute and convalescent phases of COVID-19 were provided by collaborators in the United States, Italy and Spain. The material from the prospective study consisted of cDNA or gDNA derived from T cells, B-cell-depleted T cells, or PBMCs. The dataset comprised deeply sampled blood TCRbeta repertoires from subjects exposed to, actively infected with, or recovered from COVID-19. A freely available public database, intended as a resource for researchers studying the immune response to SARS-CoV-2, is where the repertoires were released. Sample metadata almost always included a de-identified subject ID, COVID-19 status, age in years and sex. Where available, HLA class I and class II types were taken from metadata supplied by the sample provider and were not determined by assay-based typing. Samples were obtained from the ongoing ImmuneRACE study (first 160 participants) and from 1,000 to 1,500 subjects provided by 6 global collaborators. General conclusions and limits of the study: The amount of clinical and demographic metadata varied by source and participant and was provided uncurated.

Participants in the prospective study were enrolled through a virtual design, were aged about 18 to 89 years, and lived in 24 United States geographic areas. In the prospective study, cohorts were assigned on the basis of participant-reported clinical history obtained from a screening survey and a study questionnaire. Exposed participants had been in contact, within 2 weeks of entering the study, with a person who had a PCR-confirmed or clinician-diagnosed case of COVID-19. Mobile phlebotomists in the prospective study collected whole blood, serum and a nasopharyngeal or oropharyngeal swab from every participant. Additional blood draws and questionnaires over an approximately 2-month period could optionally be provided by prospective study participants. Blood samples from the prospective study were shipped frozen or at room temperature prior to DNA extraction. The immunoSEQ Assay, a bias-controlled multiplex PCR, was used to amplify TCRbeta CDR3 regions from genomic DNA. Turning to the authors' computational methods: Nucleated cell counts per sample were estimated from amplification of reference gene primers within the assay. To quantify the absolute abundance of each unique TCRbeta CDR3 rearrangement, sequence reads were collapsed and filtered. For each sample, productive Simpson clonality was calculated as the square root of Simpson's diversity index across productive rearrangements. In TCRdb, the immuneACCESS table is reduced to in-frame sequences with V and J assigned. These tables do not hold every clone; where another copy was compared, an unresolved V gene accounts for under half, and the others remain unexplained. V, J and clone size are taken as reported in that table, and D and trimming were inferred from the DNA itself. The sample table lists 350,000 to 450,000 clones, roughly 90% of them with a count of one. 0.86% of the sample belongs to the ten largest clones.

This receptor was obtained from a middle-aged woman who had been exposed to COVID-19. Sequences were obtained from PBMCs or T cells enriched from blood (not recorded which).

The DNA sequence is given as TGTGCCAGCTCACCACGACTTCGGCAGGGCGGTGAAAAACTGTTTTTT. Translated, this gives CASSPRLRQGGEKLFF. The V and J genes are TRBV18 and TRBJ1-4; the best D guess is TRBD1, with 5 bases matching. Reading the germline V gene gives CDR1 KGHSH and CDR2 LQKENI. Trimming at the junction amounts to 1 base on V and 7 bases on J, and the germline ends lie 16 bases apart. The CDR3 holds 16 amino acids from the cysteine to the phenylalanine. Just CDR3 DNA is preserved here, 48 bases in frame from base 1.